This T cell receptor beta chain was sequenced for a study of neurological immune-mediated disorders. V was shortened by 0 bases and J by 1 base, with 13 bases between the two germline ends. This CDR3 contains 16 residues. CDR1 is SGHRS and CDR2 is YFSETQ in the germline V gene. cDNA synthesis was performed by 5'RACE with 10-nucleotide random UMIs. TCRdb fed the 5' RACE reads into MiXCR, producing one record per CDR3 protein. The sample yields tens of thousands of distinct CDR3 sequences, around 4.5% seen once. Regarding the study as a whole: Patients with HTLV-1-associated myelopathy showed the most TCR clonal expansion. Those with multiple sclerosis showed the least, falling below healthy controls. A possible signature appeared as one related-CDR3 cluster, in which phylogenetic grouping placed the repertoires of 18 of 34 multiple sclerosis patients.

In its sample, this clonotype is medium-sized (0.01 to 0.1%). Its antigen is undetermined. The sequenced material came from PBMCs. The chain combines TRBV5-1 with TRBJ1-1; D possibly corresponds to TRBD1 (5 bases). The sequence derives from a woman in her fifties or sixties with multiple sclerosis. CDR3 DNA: TGCGCCAGCAGCTTGGAAGGGGTTGAGTCGAACACTGAAGCTTTCTTT. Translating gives CASSLEGVESNTEAFF.